The source of this T cell receptor (beta chain) is a study of T-cell memory formation after mild COVID-19 (dated by TCRdb to about 2021). About the study as a whole: TCR sequence clusters from the two donors were largely donor specific. In a couple of donors, T-cell clones that expanded and contracted after mild COVID-19 were tracked by sequencing TCRalpha and TCRbeta repertoires over time. Two young, previously healthy adult volunteers made up the cohort, one male and one female. Overall results and qualifications from the work: Whether the second-wave clones peaking on day 37 were SARS-CoV-2 specific was not confirmed. Contracting CD4+ clones turned up mainly in the CM and EM memory subsets, whereas EMRA was where CD8+ clones were enriched. Balanced CD4/CD8 phenotypes were observed for clones contracting from day 15 to 85, whereas a bias towards CD4+ was observed for a second wave of clones expanding from day 15 to 37. The study included only a couple of mild cases, and larger cohorts that include severe cases with pre-infection samples were judged to be necessary. Some responding clones were found in pre-infection memory, which suggests that pre-existing cross-reactive memory T cells took part in the SARS-CoV-2 response.

On this clonotype: Its antigen is currently not known. Per-nucleotide qualities are absent, and no much larger clonotype sits a single base away.

Ficoll-Paque density gradient centrifugation was used to isolate PBMCs. The germline V gene encodes CDR1 MNHEY and CDR2 SVGAGI. The CDR3, from cysteine to phenylalanine, totals 14 residues. Just CDR3 DNA is preserved here, 42 bases in frame from base 1. Trimming at the junction amounts to 0 bases on V and 6 bases on J, and the germline ends lie 12 bases apart. The sequencer listed for this sample is Illumina NovaSeq 6000. TCRalpha and TCRbeta cDNA libraries were built by 5'RACE with constant-segment primers, adding sample barcodes and unique molecular identifiers. RNA was extracted from every sample with Trizol reagent. Library amplification was performed in two PCR steps, and a second sample barcode and Illumina TruSeq adapters were introduced in the second step. Sequencing of libraries was performed on an Illumina NovaSeq with 2 x 150 bp paired-end reads. Processing in the source paper ran as follows. Demultiplexing of reads and collapsing into UMI-guided consensus sequences were performed with migec v1.2.7. With mixcr v2.1.11, UMI consensuses were aligned to TRA and TRB V and J templates and assembled into clonotypes. Expanded or contracted clonotypes were those called significant by both edgeR and NoisET, with noise models trained on biological replicates. edgeR calls used a false discovery rate-adjusted p below 0.01 and a log2 fold-change threshold of 1. As an exploratory analysis of dynamics, max-normalized trajectories of the 1000 most abundant clonotypes were examined with PCA combined with hierarchical clustering. Separately sequenced CD4+ and CD8+ repertoires were used to assign a CD4 or CD8 phenotype to each responding clone. TCRdb reprocessed the public reads (quality trimming at Q25 with fastp, clone calling with MiXCR) and kept in-frame beta chains. Entries that share a CDR3 protein sequence are merged under the most common genes and DNA. The V and J calls were not made by the authors but by TCRdb's processing. The sample table holds about 340,000 distinct CDR3 sequences, of which 10% to 15% were seen once. The top ten clones comprise over 20% of the sample.

The receptor was isolated from a man aged 18 to 29 who had mild COVID-19 (a few samples of this study predate the infection). The sample titles of this study are shuffled in the database, so cell type and time point are left out; the donor was told from shared clones. The V gene is TRBV6-5 and the J gene is TRBJ2-7, and TRBD2 may be the D gene, going by 5 matching bases. Source material: PBMCs or a T cell subset sorted from them (not recorded which). In nucleotide form, the sequence is TGTGCCAGCAGTTACTCGTTCGGGGATGCCGAGCAGTACTTC. This encodes CASSYSFGDAEQYF.